This T cell receptor beta chain was sequenced in a study of T cells in Graves' hyperthyroidism and ophthalmopathy. V lost 4 bases and J 8 bases, leaving 17 bases between the germline ends. Looked up from germline, CDR1 is KGHDR and CDR2 is SFDVKD. CDR3 length equals 15 residues. TCR beta CDR3 regions were amplified from RNA transcripts. RT-PCR in the first round (using the HTBI primer set) targeted the TCR CDR3. One entry per CDR3 protein, called by TCRdb with MiXCR from the multiplex PCR reads. The table has approximately 410,000 distinct CDR3 sequences, roughly an eighth seen once. Material: blood. The receptor comes from a woman aged 18-29 years with Graves' hyperthyroidism. The J gene is TRBJ2-1, the V gene TRBV24-1; the D gene is possibly TRBD1 (7 bases). The CDR3 reads CATSERQGGRDEQFF. For the CDR3, the DNA is TGTGCCACCAGTGAAAGGCAGGGGGGTCGGGATGAGCAGTTCTTC.